A single sample gave rise to the 11 T cell receptor beta chains below, sequenced in a study of control samples from healthy donors and cancer patients. Using immunoSEQ multiplex PCR, the repertoire was profiled, and TCRdb retains in-frame clones only, with some absent. Of fewer than 200,000 clones listed, roughly 93% are singletons. Sequenced input: blood. The receptor source for this set is a woman aged 55-69 years in good health.

The gene calls are TRBV10-3 and TRBJ2-5; TRBD2 is a possible D gene (6 bases). The CDR3 consists of 14 residues. CDR1 and CDR2 from the germline V gene are ENHRY and SYGVKD. Trimming cost V 3 bases and J 4 bases, with 12 bases left between them. The CDR3 sequence is CAISETPRGETQYF. The CDR3 DNA reads as TGTGCCATCAGTGAAACCCCGCGGGGAGAGACCCAGTACTTC.

V is TRBV5-4 and J is TRBJ1-1, with 8 nucleotides matching TRBD1. CDR1 and CDR2 (germline): SGHNT, YYREEE (reference sequence). The CDR3 totals 14 residues. After removal of 3 bases from V and 7 bases from J, the junction contained 8 bases not matched to a gene. CDR3 loop: CASSSPWTGFEAFF. In nucleotides, the CDR3 is TGTGCCAGCAGCTCACCTTGGACAGGGTTTGAAGCTTTCTTT.

This rearrangement joins TRBV11-2 to TRBJ1-1; the D is unclear. The V end lost 2 bases, the J end lost 9 bases, and 16 bases lay between the germline ends. Germline V gene data show CDR1 as SGHAT and CDR2 as FQNNGV. CDR3 length equals 14 residues. The CDR3 loop reads CASSLNVMQNKAFF. DNA for the CDR3: TGTGCCAGCAGCTTAAATGTTATGCAGAATAAAGCTTTCTTT. The full variable domain, with the rest looked up from reference TRBV11-2 and TRBJ1-1, is EAGVAQSPRYKIIEKRQSVAFWCNPISGHATLYWYQQILGQGPKLLIQFQNNGVVDDSQLPKDRFSAERLKGVDSTLKIQPAKLEDSAVYLCASSLNVMQNKAFFGQGTRLTVV.

The chain joins TRBV9 to TRBJ1-1; no clear D gene. Germline V gives CDR1 SGDLS, CDR2 YYNGEE. The CDR3 has 13 amino acids. V lost 0 bases to trimming and J lost 5 bases, with 8 bases between them. CDR3 in amino acids: CASSVEVLTEAFF. CDR3 coding DNA: TGTGCCAGCAGCGTAGAAGTGTTGACTGAAGCTTTCTTT.

J is TRBJ1-2 and V is TRBV29-1, with 12 bases aligning to TRBD1. The CDR3 is made up of 10 amino acids. V lost 6 bases and J lost 14; bases outside the gene matches: 4. In germline, CDR1 is SQVTM, CDR2 ANQGSEA. The CDR3 reads CSVRGQGATF. The CDR3 DNA reads TGCAGCGTGCGGGGACAGGGGGCAACCTTC.

The chain employs TRBV7-9 and TRBJ2-5; no definite D call. Germline V lookup: CDR1 SEHNR, CDR2 FQNEAQ (reference sequence). Trimming cost V 1 base and J 1 base, with 7 bases left between them. This CDR3 has 14 residues. Here the CDR3 reads CASSLGQIQETQYF. The CDR3 region has the DNA TGTGCCAGCAGCTTAGGGCAGATCCAAGAGACCCAGTACTTC.

The V and J genes are TRBV2 and TRBJ2-7; D may be TRBD2 (6 bases). This CDR3 contains 13 residues. V gave up 4 bases and J gave up 6 bases, with 13 bases separating them. Germline CDR1 SNHLY, CDR2 FYNNEI. The CDR3 here is CASSVESGGEQYF. Here the CDR3 DNA reads TGTGCCAGCAGTGTAGAGTCCGGGGGCGAGCAGTACTTC.

V gene TRBV19 combines with J gene TRBJ2-3; D may be TRBD2 (5 bases). This CDR3 has 16 amino acids. From germline, CDR1 is LNHDA and CDR2 SQIVND (reference sequence). Trimming stripped 6 bases from V and 1 base from J, with 17 bases between. CDR3 sequence (DNA): TGTGCCAGTAGCCTCGGTGCTAGCATGGGCACAGATACGCAGTATTTT. As protein: CASSLGASMGTDTQYF.

The chain uses TRBV10-3 and TRBJ2-5; D is tentatively TRBD1 or TRBD2 (5 bases each). The V end was cut by 10 bases, the J end by 4 bases, with 16 bases between. CDR3 length: 13 residues. From germline, CDR1 is ENHRY and CDR2 SYGVKD. The CDR3 sequence: CATHRDDGETQYF. The CDR3 nucleotides are TGTGCCACCCACCGGGACGACGGAGAGACCCAGTACTTC.

This chain joins TRBV4-3 and TRBJ2-7; D ambiguous. The CDR3 consists of 12 residues. Looked up from germline, CDR1 is LGHNA and CDR2 is YSLEER. The V end was cut by 0 bases, the J end by 6 bases, with 6 bases between. CDR3 region: CASSQDRLEQYF. CDR3 nucleotides: TGCGCCAGCAGCCAAGATCGCCTCGAGCAGTACTTC.

The rearrangement joins TRBV5-5 to TRBJ1-5; the match to TRBD1 covers 10 bases. Per the germline V gene, CDR1 is SGHKS and CDR2 is YYEKEE (reference sequence). Trimming at V came to 3 bases and at J to 0 bases, leaving 6 bases not matched to a gene. This CDR3 spans 17 amino acids. CDR3 amino acids: CASSSGTGAYSNQPQHF. Here the CDR3 DNA reads TGTGCCAGCAGCTCTGGGACAGGGGCATATAGCAATCAGCCCCAGCATTTT.